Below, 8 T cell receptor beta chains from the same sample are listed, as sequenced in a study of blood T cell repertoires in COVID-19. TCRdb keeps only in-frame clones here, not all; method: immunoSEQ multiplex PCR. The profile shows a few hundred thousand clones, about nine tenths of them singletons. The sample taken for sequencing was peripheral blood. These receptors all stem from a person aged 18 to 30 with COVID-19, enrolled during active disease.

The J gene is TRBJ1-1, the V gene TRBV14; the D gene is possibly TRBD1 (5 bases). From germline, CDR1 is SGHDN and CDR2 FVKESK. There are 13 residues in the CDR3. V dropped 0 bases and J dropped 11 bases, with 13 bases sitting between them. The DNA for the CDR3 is TGTGCCAGCAGCCAAGAGAGGACCAGGGTCGCTTTCTTT. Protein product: CASSQERTRVAFF.

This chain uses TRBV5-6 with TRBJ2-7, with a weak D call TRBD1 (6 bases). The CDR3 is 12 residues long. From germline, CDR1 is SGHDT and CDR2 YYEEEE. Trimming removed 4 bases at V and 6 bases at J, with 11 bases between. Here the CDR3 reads CASSQGQSEQYF. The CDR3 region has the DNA TGTGCCAGCAGCCAGGGACAAAGCGAGCAGTACTTC. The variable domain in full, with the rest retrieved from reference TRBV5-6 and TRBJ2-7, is DAGVTQSPTHLIKTRGQQVTLRCSPKSGHDTVSWYQQALGQGPQFIFQYYEEEERQRGNFPDRFSGHQFPNYSSELNVNALLLGDSALYLCASSQGQSEQYFGPGTRLTVT.

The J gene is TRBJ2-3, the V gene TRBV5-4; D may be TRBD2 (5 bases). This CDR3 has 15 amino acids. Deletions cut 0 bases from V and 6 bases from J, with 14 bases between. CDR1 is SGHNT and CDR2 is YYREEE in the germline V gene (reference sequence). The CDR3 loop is CASSLGGPPVDTQYF. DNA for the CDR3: TGTGCCAGCAGCTTGGGAGGGCCCCCGGTGGATACGCAGTATTTT.

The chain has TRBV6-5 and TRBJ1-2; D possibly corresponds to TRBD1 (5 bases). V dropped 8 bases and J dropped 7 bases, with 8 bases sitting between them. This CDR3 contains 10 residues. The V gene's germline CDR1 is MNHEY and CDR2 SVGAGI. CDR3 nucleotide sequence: TGTGCCAGCTTGGGGGGTGGCTACACCTTC. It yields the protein CASLGGGYTF.

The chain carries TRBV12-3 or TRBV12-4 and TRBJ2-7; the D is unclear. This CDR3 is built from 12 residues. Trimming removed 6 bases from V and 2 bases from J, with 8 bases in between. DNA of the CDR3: TGTGCCAGCAGCTCCCCCCCCTACGAGCAGTACTTC. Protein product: CASSSPPYEQYF.

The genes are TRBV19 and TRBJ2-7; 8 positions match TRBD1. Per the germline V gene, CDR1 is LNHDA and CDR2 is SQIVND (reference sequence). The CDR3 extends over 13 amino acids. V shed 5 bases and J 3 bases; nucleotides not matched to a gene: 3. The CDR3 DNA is TGTGCCAGTAGTTCGGGACAGGACTACGAGCAGTACTTC. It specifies CASSSGQDYEQYF.

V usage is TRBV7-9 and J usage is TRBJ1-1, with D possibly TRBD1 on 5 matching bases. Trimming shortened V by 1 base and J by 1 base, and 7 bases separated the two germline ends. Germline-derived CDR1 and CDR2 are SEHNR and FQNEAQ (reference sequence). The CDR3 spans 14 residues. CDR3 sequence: CASSLDGGNTEAFF. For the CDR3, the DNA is TGTGCCAGCAGCTTAGACGGGGGGAACACTGAAGCTTTCTTT.

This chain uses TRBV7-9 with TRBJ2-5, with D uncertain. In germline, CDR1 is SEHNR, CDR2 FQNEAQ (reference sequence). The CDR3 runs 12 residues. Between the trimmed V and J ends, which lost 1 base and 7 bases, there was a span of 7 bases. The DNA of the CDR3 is TGTGCCAGCAGCTTAGATTACGGGACCCAGTACTTC. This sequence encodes CASSLDYGTQYF.